This TCR beta chain was captured by sequencing in a study of identical twins. This clonotype was detected only a few times. The germline CDR1 and CDR2 sequences are MNHNS and SASEGT. V lost 6 bases and J lost 1, with 12 bases in between. The CDR3 is 14 amino acids. TCRdb re-derived calls from the 5' RACE reads in MiXCR, one entry per CDR3 protein. The sample records some 630,000 distinct CDR3 sequences, about 7.1% being singletons. This sample was also put to use in a study of yellow fever vaccine responses in identical twins.

The rearrangement links TRBV6-1 to TRBJ2-5; D possibly corresponds to TRBD1 (6 bases). The sequence was obtained from a woman between 18 and 29 years old in good health. The sequencing sample was made of PBMCs. CDR3 sequence: CASRTTGSQETQYF. Here the CDR3 DNA reads TGTGCCAGCAGAACCACAGGGAGCCAAGAGACCCAGTACTTC.